This TCR beta chain was recovered during a study of Graves' ophthalmopathy and Graves' hyperthyroidism. Ineligible for inclusion were patients with other autoimmune diseases, uncontrolled infections, pregnancy or lactation. The germline V gene has CDR1 LNHNV and CDR2 YYDKDF (reference sequence). V shed 0 bases and J 2 bases; nucleotides not matched to a gene: 3. The CDR3 has 15 amino acids. RNA transcripts served as template for amplifying TCR beta CDR3 sequences. HTBI primers were used in a first-round RT-PCR, which preceded a second-round multiplex PCR. A single record per CDR3 protein comes from TCRdb applying MiXCR to the multiplex PCR reads. The sample yields some 410,000 distinct CDR3 sequences, roughly 21% seen once.

The TCR originated in a young woman with stable Graves' hyperthyroidism. The gene calls are TRBV15 and TRBJ2-7; the match to TRBD1 covers 8 bases. The material sequenced was peripheral blood. CDR3 nucleotides: TGTGCCACCAGCAGAGATCAGGGGGCCACCTACGAGCAGTACTTC. As protein: CATSRDQGATYEQYF.